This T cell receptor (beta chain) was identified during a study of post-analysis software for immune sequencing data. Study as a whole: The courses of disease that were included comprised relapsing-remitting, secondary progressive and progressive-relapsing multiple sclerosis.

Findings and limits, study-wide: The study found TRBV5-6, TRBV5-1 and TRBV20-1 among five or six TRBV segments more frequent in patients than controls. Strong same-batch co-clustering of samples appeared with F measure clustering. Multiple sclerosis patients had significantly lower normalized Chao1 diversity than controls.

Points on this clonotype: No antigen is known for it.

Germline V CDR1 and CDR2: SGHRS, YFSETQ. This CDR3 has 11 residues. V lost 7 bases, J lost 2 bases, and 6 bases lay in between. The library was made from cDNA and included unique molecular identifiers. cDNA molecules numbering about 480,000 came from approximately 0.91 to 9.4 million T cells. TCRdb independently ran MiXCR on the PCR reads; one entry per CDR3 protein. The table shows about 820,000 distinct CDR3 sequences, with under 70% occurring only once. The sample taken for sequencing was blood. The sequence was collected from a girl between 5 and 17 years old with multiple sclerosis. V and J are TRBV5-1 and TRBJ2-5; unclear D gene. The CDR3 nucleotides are TGCGCCAGCCAGCAGCAAGAGACCCAGTACTTC. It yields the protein CASQQQETQYF.